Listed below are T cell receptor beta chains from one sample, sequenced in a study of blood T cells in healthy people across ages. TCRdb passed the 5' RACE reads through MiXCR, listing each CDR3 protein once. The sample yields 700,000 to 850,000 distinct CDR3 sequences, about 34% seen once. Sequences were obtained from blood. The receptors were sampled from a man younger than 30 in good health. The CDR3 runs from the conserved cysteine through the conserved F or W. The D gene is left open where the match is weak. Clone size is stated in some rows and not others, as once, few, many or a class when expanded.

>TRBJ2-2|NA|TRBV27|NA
CASTWGGTLGRELFF
TGTGCCAGCACTTGGGGCGGGACTTTGGGCCGGGAGCTGTTTTTT
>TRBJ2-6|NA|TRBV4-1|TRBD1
CASSQAGGSGANVLTF
TGCGCCAGCAGCCAAGCAGGGGGATCTGGGGCCAACGTCCTGACTTTC
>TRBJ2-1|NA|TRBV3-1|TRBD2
CASSDGLADEEQFF
TGTGCCAGCAGCGACGGACTAGCGGACGAAGAGCAGTTCTTC
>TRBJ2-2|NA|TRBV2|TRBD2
CASSEAAGGGTGELFF
TGTGCCAGCAGTGAAGCGGCCGGGGGGGGCACCGGGGAGCTGTTTTTT
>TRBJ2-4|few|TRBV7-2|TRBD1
CASSYAGGLKNIQYF
TGTGCCAGCAGCTACGCAGGGGGCCTTAAAAACATTCAGTACTTC
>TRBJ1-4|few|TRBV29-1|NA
CSVARGGEKLFF
TGCAGCGTTGCCAGGGGAGGTGAAAAACTGTTTTTT
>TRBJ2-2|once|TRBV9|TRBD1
CASSPRTGGFVGELFF
TGTGCCAGCAGCCCCAGGACAGGGGGCTTTGTCGGGGAGCTGTTTTTT
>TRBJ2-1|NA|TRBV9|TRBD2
CASSPTAGLSYNEQFF
TGTGCCAGCAGCCCTACAGCGGGGCTTTCCTACAATGAGCAGTTCTTC
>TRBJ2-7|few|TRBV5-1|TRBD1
CASSWRPGQGVGEQYF
TGCGCCAGCAGCTGGAGACCGGGACAGGGAGTAGGCGAGCAGTACTTC
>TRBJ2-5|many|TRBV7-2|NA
CASSLLGESGQTQYF
TGTGCCAGCAGCTTATTGGGGGAGAGCGGGCAGACCCAGTACTTC
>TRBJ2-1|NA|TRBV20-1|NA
CSAGLGDEQFF
TGCAGTGCTGGCTTAGGGGATGAGCAGTTCTTC
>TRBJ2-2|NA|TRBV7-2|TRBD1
CASSYPRDSANTGELFF
TGTGCCAGCAGCTATCCCCGGGACAGCGCGAACACCGGGGAGCTGTTTTTT
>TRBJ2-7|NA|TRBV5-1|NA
CASSLGGASPYKEQYF
TGCGCCAGCAGCTTGGGCGGGGCCTCCCCCTACAAGGAGCAGTACTTC
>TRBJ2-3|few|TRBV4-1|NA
CASSQGYAGTQYF
TGCGCCAGCAGCCAAGGTTACGCTGGTACGCAGTATTTT
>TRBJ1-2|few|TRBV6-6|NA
CASSYDTASGYTF
TGTGCCAGCAGTTACGATACAGCGTCAGGCTACACCTTC
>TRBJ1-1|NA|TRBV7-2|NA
CASSFRVLEAFF
TGTGCCAGCAGCTTCCGGGTTTTAGAAGCTTTCTTT
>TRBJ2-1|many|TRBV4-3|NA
CASSQEIRDEQFF
TGCGCCAGCAGCCAAGAGATTAGGGATGAGCAGTTCTTC
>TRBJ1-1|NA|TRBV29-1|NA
CGVEVGGGTEAFF
TGCGGCGTTGAAGTAGGCGGGGGCACTGAAGCTTTCTTT
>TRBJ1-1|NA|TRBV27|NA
CASSTPGAVSEAFF
TGTGCCAGCAGTACCCCGGGGGCCGTTTCTGAAGCTTTCTTT
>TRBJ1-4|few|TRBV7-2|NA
CASSSGSNEKLFF
TGTGCCAGCAGCTCCGGGAGTAATGAAAAACTGTTTTTT
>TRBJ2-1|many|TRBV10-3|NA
CAISGSGNEQFF
TGTGCCATCAGTGGGTCCGGGAATGAGCAGTTCTTC
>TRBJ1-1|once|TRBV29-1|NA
CSVSINTEAFF
TGCAGCGTGTCGATTAACACTGAAGCTTTCTTT
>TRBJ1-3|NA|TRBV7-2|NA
CASSFGISGNTIYF
TGTGCCAGCAGCTTTGGGATCTCTGGAAACACCATATATTTT
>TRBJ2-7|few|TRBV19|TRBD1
CATRDRALDEQYF
TGTGCCACCAGGGACAGGGCGCTTGACGAGCAGTACTTC
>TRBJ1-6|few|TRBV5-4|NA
CASRNTRGNSPLHF
TGTGCCAGCAGAAATACCAGAGGAAATTCACCCCTCCACTTT
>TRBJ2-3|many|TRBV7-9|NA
CASSLVNRPSTDTQYF
TGTGCCAGCAGCTTAGTTAACCGGCCTAGCACAGATACGCAGTATTTT